This T cell receptor beta chain stems from a study of blood T cell repertoires in COVID-19. This CDR3 is 14 amino acids long. Losses at the gene ends were 3 bases for V and 5 bases for J; bases not matched to a gene: 3. Looked up from germline, CDR1 is KGHSH and CDR2 is LQKENI. The data were produced by immunoSEQ multiplex PCR, yet TCRdb's version contains in-frame clones alone and is incomplete. The sample carries just over 80,000 clones, roughly 76% recorded once. The chain carries TRBV18 and TRBJ1-4; 7 bases align to TRBD1. The sequence derives from a woman of 80 years or more with active or convalescent COVID-19. Sequencing was performed on peripheral blood. CDR3 in DNA: TGTGCCAGCTCACCTCCAGGGGGAAATGAAAAACTGTTTTTT. This translates into CASSPPGGNEKLFF.